This passage covers 25 T cell receptor beta chains from one sample sequenced in a study of CD8 T cells in Susac syndrome. Roughly 0.5 to 1 ug RNA was reverse transcribed with random hexamers. MiXCR, applied by TCRdb to the immunoSEQ multiplex PCR reads, yields one record per CDR3 protein. The sample lists about 130,000 distinct CDR3 sequences; around 96% were seen once. Sequences were obtained from CD4+ T cells from PBMCs. The source is a human donor in good health.

The chain joins TRBV15 to TRBJ2-5; 7 positions match TRBD1. Trimming cost V 5 bases and J 5 bases; bases outside gene matches: 14. Germline CDR1 reads LNHNV; CDR2 reads YYDKDF (reference sequence). The CDR3 runs to 16 residues. The CDR3 sequence is CATSSRGGQLVETQYF. In DNA form, the CDR3 reads TGTGCCACCAGCTCCCGAGGGGGCCAGCTCGTGGAGACCCAGTACTTC.

The chain has TRBV4-2 and TRBJ2-2, with 14 bases matching TRBD2. The CDR3 is made up of 18 amino acids. V was pared by 4 bases and J by 0 bases, with 4 bases of the junction left unmatched. Germline CDR1 reads LGHNA; CDR2 reads YNFKEQ. The CDR3 reads CASSLLTSGRANTGELFF. DNA for the CDR3: TGTGCCAGCAGCCTCCTGACTAGCGGGAGGGCGAACACCGGGGAGCTGTTTTTT.

DNA for the CDR3: TGTGCCAGCCTTCCCGGGACTAGTCACAATGAGCAGTTCTTC. Translating gives CASLPGTSHNEQFF. The rearrangement uses TRBV7-2 and TRBJ2-1; 8 bases match TRBD2. The CDR3 loop spans 14 amino acids. Per the germline V gene, CDR1 is SGHTA and CDR2 is FQGNSA. The J segment lost 5 bases and the V segment lost 8 bases, leaving 8 bases of the junction unmatched.

The V call is TRBV9, the J call TRBJ2-1; 14 nucleotides agree with TRBD2. V lost 3 bases to trimming and J lost 1 base; unmatched junction nucleotides: 9. The CDR3 has 19 residues. Looked up from germline, CDR1 is SGDLS and CDR2 is YYNGEE. The CDR3 loop is CASSARGTSGSGSYNEQFF. The CDR3 DNA reads TGTGCCAGCAGCGCCCGGGGGACTAGCGGGAGTGGGTCCTACAATGAGCAGTTCTTC.

The chain recombines TRBV29-1 with TRBJ2-3; D not resolved. The CDR3 consists of 12 residues. V was shortened by 3 bases and J by 9 bases, with 13 bases between the two germline ends. Germline CDR1 reads SQVTM; CDR2 reads ANQGSEA. CDR3 nucleotide sequence: TGCAGCGTTGATCGGTCCAGCGCCACGCAGTATTTT. Translated, it gives CSVDRSSATQYF.

V gene TRBV14 combines with J gene TRBJ2-1; D not certain. The CDR3 is made up of 15 amino acids. The germline CDR1 and CDR2 sequences are SGHDN and FVKESK. Trimming cost V 1 base and J 7 bases, with 14 bases left between them. The CDR3 protein is CASSQGLLLGNEQFF. The CDR3, as DNA: TGTGCCAGCAGCCAAGGGCTCCTGCTCGGGAATGAGCAGTTCTTC.

The genes are TRBV7-2 and TRBJ2-1; 8 positions agree with TRBD2. Trimming at V came to 4 bases and at J to 6 bases, leaving 8 bases not matched to a gene. Germline CDR1 SGHTA, CDR2 FQGNSA. This CDR3 is built from 15 residues. CDR3 in amino acids: CASSSRAGDRNEQFF. CDR3 sequence (DNA): TGTGCCAGCAGCTCTCGAGCGGGAGATCGCAATGAGCAGTTCTTC.

This sequence joins TRBV28 and TRBJ2-2; a possible D gene is TRBD2 (6 bases). Germline V CDR1 and CDR2: MDHEN, SYDVKM. There are 17 residues in the CDR3. V shed 6 bases and J shed 2 bases, with 19 bases lying between them. This CDR3 reads CASRDRGPGVNTGELFF. The CDR3, as DNA: TGTGCCAGCAGGGACCGCGGGCCGGGGGTTAACACCGGGGAGCTGTTTTTT.

This clonotype was counted once. The V and J genes are TRBV29-1 and TRBJ1-4; D call uncertain. Germline V gene lookup returns CDR1 SQVTM and CDR2 ANQGSEA. V was cut by 0 bases and J by 7 bases, with 15 bases left in between. This CDR3 comprises 15 residues. The CDR3 here is CSVEDRASLSEKLFF. The CDR3 DNA is TGCAGCGTTGAAGATCGGGCGTCGCTAAGTGAAAAACTGTTTTTT.

For the CDR3, the DNA is TGTGCCTGGAGGGACAGAGGACACTTTCTGAACACTGAAGCTTTCTTT. Translation gives CAWRDRGHFLNTEAFF. V usage is TRBV30 and J usage is TRBJ1-1; D perhaps matches TRBD1 (6 bases). This CDR3 comprises 16 residues. The germline V gene encodes CDR1 GTSNPN and CDR2 SVGIG (reference sequence). Trimming left V 3 bases short and J 0 bases short, with 17 bases between.

The CDR3 DNA is TGCAGTGCTAGAGACCCCGGCGGGACAGGGCACGGAAAACTGTTTTTT. This codes for CSARDPGGTGHGKLFF. The chain is built from TRBV20-1 and TRBJ1-4, with TRBD1 matching over 9 bases. This CDR3 spans 16 amino acids. The V gene's germline CDR1 is DFQATT and CDR2 SNEGSKA (reference sequence). The ends lost 0 bases at V and 10 bases at J; junction bases unmatched: 12.

This sequence joins TRBV20-1 and TRBJ2-5; D remains ambiguous. Trimming removed 3 bases from V and 3 bases from J, with 2 bases in between. This CDR3 has 10 residues. Per the germline V gene, CDR1 is DFQATT and CDR2 is SNEGSKA (reference sequence). CDR3 bases: TGCAGTGCTAGTAAAGAGACCCAGTACTTC. Translated: CSASKETQYF.

The rearrangement joins TRBV28 to TRBJ2-5, with TRBD2 identical over 8 bases. Unmatched junction bases numbered 7, after V lost 6 bases and J lost 4 bases. The CDR3 is 14 residues long. Germline V CDR1 and CDR2: MDHEN, SYDVKM. CDR3 loop: CASRPSGRGETQYF. Here the CDR3 DNA reads TGTGCCAGCAGACCGAGCGGGAGAGGAGAGACCCAGTACTTC.

The gene calls are TRBV28 and TRBJ1-5, with 9 positions matching TRBD1. The CDR3 is 14 residues long. CDR1 is MDHEN, CDR2 SYDVKM, per germline. J lost 7 bases, V lost 6 bases, and 7 bases had no gene match. The CDR3 loop is CASRLQGAIQPQHF. The CDR3 bases are TGTGCCAGCAGGCTACAGGGGGCGATCCAGCCCCAGCATTTT.

The J gene is TRBJ2-2, the V gene TRBV7-2; 7 nucleotides agree with TRBD1. V was pared by 1 base and J by 5 bases, with 4 bases of the junction left unmatched. This CDR3 comprises 15 residues. Germline-derived CDR1 and CDR2 are SGHTA and FQGNSA. Here the CDR3 reads CASSLGSGGTGELFF. The CDR3 nucleotides read TGTGCCAGCAGCTTAGGGTCAGGGGGAACCGGGGAGCTGTTTTTT.

The gene calls are TRBV28 and TRBJ2-5, with 11 nucleotides matching TRBD2. The CDR3 covers 21 residues. Germline CDR1 MDHEN, CDR2 SYDVKM. Trimming took 2 bases from V and 2 from J; bases not matched to a gene: 19. For the CDR3, the DNA is TGTGCCAGCAGTTTAAGTTCCTGGGGACTAGCGGACGTAAAGAGACAAGAGACCCAGTACTTC. Protein product: CASSLSSWGLADVKRQETQYF.

In this sample, this clonotype turned up once. The chain is built from TRBV19 and TRBJ2-6, with a tentative D call TRBD1 (7 bases). Germline V gives CDR1 LNHDA, CDR2 SQIVND (reference sequence). This CDR3 has 19 residues. Trimming took off 9 bases at V and 0 bases at J, with 24 bases between the two ends. CDR3 amino acids: CASNAAGAGGISGANVLTF. The CDR3 DNA reads as TGTGCCAGCAACGCCGCAGGGGCAGGGGGGATCTCTGGGGCCAACGTCCTGACTTTC.

The chain combines TRBV6-5 with TRBJ2-7; 7 bases match TRBD2. The J segment lost 6 bases and the V segment lost 2 bases, leaving 4 bases of the junction unmatched. CDR1 is MNHEY and CDR2 is SVGAGI in the germline V gene. The CDR3 is 13 residues long. The CDR3 nucleotides read TGTGCCAGCAGTTACGAAGCGGGAAGCGAGCAGTACTTC. Amino acids: CASSYEAGSEQYF.

V is TRBV3-1 and J is TRBJ2-5, with unresolved D. Germline V gene data show CDR1 as LGHDT and CDR2 as YNNKEL (reference sequence). The CDR3 loop spans 12 amino acids. Trimming removed 6 bases from V and 1 base from J, with 6 bases in between. Here the CDR3 reads CASSRFQETQYF. CDR3 coding DNA: TGTGCCAGCAGTCGATTCCAAGAGACCCAGTACTTC.

The chain combines TRBV7-9 with TRBJ2-3, with D tentatively TRBD2 (5 bases). The CDR3 contains 16 residues. Germline assignment: CDR1 SEHNR and CDR2 FQNEAQ (reference sequence). The V end lost 3 bases, the J end lost 5 bases, and 18 bases lay between the germline ends. CDR3 DNA sequence: TGTGCCAGCAGCTTTGAGAAACGAGCGGTCGGAGATACGCAGTATTTT. Translation gives CASSFEKRAVGDTQYF.

V is TRBV7-9 and J is TRBJ1-3; D remains unclear. This CDR3 is 13 amino acids long. The germline gives CDR1 SEHNR, CDR2 FQNEAQ (reference sequence). The V gene lost 2 bases and the J gene lost 4 bases, with 6 bases spanning the gap. The CDR3: CASSLTPGNTIYF. CDR3 sequence (DNA): TGTGCCAGCAGCTTAACACCCGGAAACACCATATATTTT.

The rearrangement uses TRBV29-1 and TRBJ2-7; D might be TRBD1 (5 bases). Germline CDR1 is SQVTM and CDR2 is ANQGSEA. Trimming removed 4 bases from V and 1 base from J, with 17 bases in between. CDR3 length equals 15 residues. CDR3 DNA sequence: TGCAGCGTTGTAGTCCCTGGGGCGAGGTCCTACGAGCAGTACTTC. This sequence encodes CSVVVPGARSYEQYF.

In this sample, this clonotype turned up once. Here the CDR3 DNA reads TGTGCCAGCAGCCTGGGACTGGATACCTACAATGAGCAGTTCTTC. As protein: CASSLGLDTYNEQFF. The V gene is TRBV3-1, the J gene TRBJ2-1, with D possibly being TRBD2 (6 bases). This CDR3 region has 15 residues. The ends were cut back, 4 bases at V and 2 bases at J, with 12 bases in the middle. CDR1 and CDR2 (germline): LGHDT, YNNKEL (reference sequence).

This clonotype was counted once. This chain links TRBV6-2 or TRBV6-3 with TRBJ2-7; D uncertain. The CDR3 is 13 amino acids. Germline CDR1 MNHEY, CDR2 SVGEGT. V was cut by 5 bases and J by 2 bases, with 10 bases left in between. CDR3 nucleotides: TGTGCCAGCAGTCTTCGGTGGGCCTACGAGCAGTACTTC. Translating it yields CASSLRWAYEQYF.

The CDR3 DNA sequence: TGTGCCATGAGGGGCCTCGGGTCCTACGAGCAGTACTTC. Translating it yields CAMRGLGSYEQYF. The rearrangement uses TRBV10-3 and TRBJ2-7; D possibly uses TRBD1 or TRBD2 (5 bases each). CDR1 is ENHRY, CDR2 SYGVKD, per germline. V lost 9 bases and J lost 1, with 13 bases in between. CDR3 length: 13 residues.